Below, 3 T cell receptor beta chains from the same sample are listed, as sequenced in a study of blood T cell repertoires in COVID-19 (TCRdb year 2020). Library construction relied on the immunoSEQ multiplex PCR assay. Here the immuneACCESS table is served through TCRdb, limited to in-frame sequences with V and J called. Missing clones are a known gap in these copies; in checked studies unresolved V genes cover under half, and the rest lacks a known reason. This sample holds around 270,000 clones; around 83% were observed only once. More than 1.5% of the sample is held by the ten biggest clonotypes. Material for sequencing was peripheral blood. Receptor source: a woman aged 40 to 49 who had recovered from COVID-19.

V gene TRBV20-1 combines with J gene TRBJ2-5, with D unclear. Germline CDR1 and CDR2: DFQATT and SNEGSKA (reference sequence). This CDR3 contains 10 residues. The CDR3 here is CSMARRTQYF. In DNA, the CDR3 is TGCAGCATGGCTCGCCGGACCCAGTACTTC.

As for this clone: One end of the junction does not line up with germline, which may come from a read error. The chain couples TRBV11-2 to TRBJ2-7; 7 bases are shared with TRBD2. The CDR3 extends over 12 amino acids. In germline, CDR1 is SGHAT, CDR2 FQNNGV. The CDR3, as DNA: TGTGCCAGCAGCTTAGTCGGGAGGTTTGAGTCCTTC. This encodes CASSLVGRFESF.

The V and J genes are TRBV5-1 and TRBJ1-1; D not resolved. V was clipped by 1 base and J by 7 bases, with 17 bases between them. CDR3 length: 15 amino acids. Germline V gene sequence: CDR1 SGHRS, CDR2 YFSETQ. CDR3 amino acids: CASSLNGEKRREAFF. In nucleotides, the CDR3 is TGCGCCAGCAGCTTGAATGGGGAGAAACGCCGTGAAGCTTTCTTT. The whole variable domain, remainder taken from reference TRBV5-1 and TRBJ1-1, is KAGVTQTPRYLIKTRGQQVTLSCSPISGHRSVSWYQQTPGQGLQFLFEYFSETQRNKGNFPGRFSGRQFSNSRSEMNVSTLELGDSALYLCASSLNGEKRREAFFGQGTRLTVV.